This T cell receptor (beta chain) came from a study of T cells in Graves' hyperthyroidism and ophthalmopathy. Germline trimming cut 5 bases from V and 2 bases from J; bases unmatched to any gene: 3. This CDR3 comprises 13 residues. Germline loops: CDR1 SQVTM, CDR2 ANQGSEA. In its sample, this clonotype was seen many times. Its antigen is not known. No ophthalmopathy progression within 18 months constituted stable Graves' hyperthyroidism. Not enrolled were patients with uncontrolled infection, other autoimmune disease, pregnancy or lactation. Diagnosis rested on symptoms, serum thyroxine and TRAb, thyroid ultrasound, and orbital computed tomography. Study-level points and caveats: Blood also carried most thyroid clonotypes expanded above 0.001.

RNA transcripts provided the source from which TCR beta CDR3 regions were amplified. Carried out on the TCR CDR3, a first-round RT-PCR used the HTBI primer set. A single record per CDR3 protein comes from TCRdb applying MiXCR to the multiplex PCR reads. The table lists about 96,000 distinct CDR3 sequences, about 51% of them singletons. Sequencing was done on a sample of blood. The chain uses TRBV29-1 and TRBJ1-2, with TRBD1 identical over 9 bases. This sequence was found in a woman in her thirties or forties with Graves' hyperthyroidism. CDR3 DNA: TGCAGCGTTCCCGGACAGGGGAACTATGGCTACACCTTC. It encodes CSVPGQGNYGYTF.